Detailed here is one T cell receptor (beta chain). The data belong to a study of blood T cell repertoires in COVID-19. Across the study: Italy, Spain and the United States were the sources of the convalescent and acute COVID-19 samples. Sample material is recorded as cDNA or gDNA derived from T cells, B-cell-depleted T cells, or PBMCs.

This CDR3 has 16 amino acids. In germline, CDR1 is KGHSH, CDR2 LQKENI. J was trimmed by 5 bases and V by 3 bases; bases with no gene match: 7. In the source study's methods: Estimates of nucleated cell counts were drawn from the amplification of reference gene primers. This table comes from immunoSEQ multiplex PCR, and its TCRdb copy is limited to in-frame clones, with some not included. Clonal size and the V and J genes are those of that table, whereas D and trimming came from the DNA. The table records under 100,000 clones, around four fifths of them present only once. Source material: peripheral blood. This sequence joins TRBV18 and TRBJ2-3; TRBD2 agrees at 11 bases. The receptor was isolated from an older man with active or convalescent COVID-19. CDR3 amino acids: CASSPSSGRSIDTQYF. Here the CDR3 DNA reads TGTGCCAGCTCACCCTCTAGCGGGAGGTCAATAGATACGCAGTATTTT.